Listed below are T cell receptor beta chains from one sample, sequenced in a study of blood T cell repertoires in COVID-19. Produced via immunoSEQ multiplex PCR; TCRdb's table is partial and in-frame only. The data contain 110,000 to 150,000 clones, roughly nine tenths of them seen just once; the ten biggest clones take up approximately 2.8%. Sequencing used peripheral blood. Source of these receptors: a woman aged 55-69 years with active COVID-19. The CDR3 runs from the conserved cysteine through the conserved F or W. The D gene is left open where the match is weak. Size values are once, few and many counts, or a class for expanded clones, and some rows have none.

V gene	CDR3 length	clone size	J gene	D gene	CDR3 protein	CDR3 DNA
TRBV7-8	15	NA	TRBJ2-7	NA	CASSLVLTSSYEQYF	TGTGCCAGCAGCTTAGTTTTAACAAGCTCCTACGAGCAGTACTTC
TRBV19	15	NA	TRBJ2-7	NA	CASSISGPSSYEQYF	TGTGCCAGTAGTATCAGTGGCCCGTCATCCTACGAGCAGTACTTC
TRBV27	14	NA	TRBJ1-1	NA	CASTLTAGNTEAFF	TGTGCCAGCACCCTAACGGCAGGGAACACTGAAGCTTTCTTT
TRBV6-5	15	NA	TRBJ2-7	TRBD2	CASSSPGRGSYEQYF	TGTGCCAGCAGTTCCCCCGGGCGGGGGTCCTACGAGCAGTACTTC
TRBV4-2	21	NA	TRBJ2-2	TRBD2	CASSQILGTSGWRENTGELFF	TGTGCCAGCAGCCAGATTTTGGGGACTAGCGGGTGGAGGGAGAACACCGGGGAGCTGTTTTTT
TRBV18	14	once	TRBJ1-6	NA	CASSGDISNSPLHF	TGTGCCAGCTCAGGGGACATTTCTAATTCACCCCTCCACTTT
TRBV7-2	15	once	TRBJ2-3	NA	CASSLLAVSTDTQYF	TGTGCCAGCAGCTTGTTGGCGGTTAGCACAGATACGCAGTATTTT
TRBV7-8	14	NA	TRBJ2-7	TRBD2	CASSPDGGSYEQYF	TGTGCCAGCAGCCCTGACGGGGGGTCCTACGAGCAGTACTTC
TRBV3-1/TRBV3-2	14	NA	TRBJ1-1	NA	CASSQVRVGTEAFF	TGTGCCAGCAGCCAAGTGAGGGTAGGGACTGAAGCTTTCTTT
TRBV5-5	16	NA	TRBJ2-3	TRBD2	CASSTTGTSGTDTQYF	TGTGCCAGCAGCACCACCGGGACTAGCGGCACAGATACGCAGTATTTT
TRBV5-5	14	NA	TRBJ2-3	TRBD2	CASKILAGPDTQYF	TGTGCCAGCAAAATCCTAGCGGGACCAGATACGCAGTATTTT
TRBV5-5	16	NA	TRBJ1-4	NA	CASSFQGGAAFEKLFF	TGTGCCAGCAGCTTCCAAGGCGGGGCAGCGTTTGAAAAACTGTTTTTT
TRBV7-8	13	NA	TRBJ1-1	TRBD1	CASSLGQHTEAFF	TGTGCCAGCAGCTTGGGACAGCACACTGAAGCTTTCTTT
TRBV7-9	14	NA	TRBJ1-2	TRBD1	CASSAQGAGYGYTF	TGTGCCAGCAGCGCCCAGGGGGCCGGCTATGGCTACACCTTC
TRBV6-4	14	NA	TRBJ1-5	NA	CASSELPSNQPQHF	TGTGCCAGCAGTGAACTCCCGAGCAATCAGCCCCAGCATTTT
TRBV14	12	NA	TRBJ2-2	NA	CASRRFGGELFF	TGTGCCAGCCGCCGTTTCGGCGGGGAGCTGTTTTTT
TRBV4-3	14	NA	TRBJ2-3	TRBD2	CASSQATSADTQYF	TGCGCCAGCAGCCAGGCGACTAGCGCAGATACGCAGTATTTT
TRBV7-6	17	NA	TRBJ2-1	TRBD2	CASSARLAVLSYNEQFF	TGTGCCAGCAGCGCCAGACTAGCGGTTCTCTCCTACAATGAGCAGTTCTTC
TRBV13	16	NA	TRBJ2-7	TRBD1	CASSLVSRDRDYEQYF	TGTGCCAGCAGCCTTGTCTCCCGGGACAGGGACTACGAGCAGTACTTC
TRBV12-3/TRBV12-4	11	NA	TRBJ1-1	NA	CASNGVAEAFF	TGTGCCAGCAACGGGGTTGCTGAAGCTTTCTTT
TRBV4-2	13	NA	TRBJ1-5	TRBD1	CASGQVANQPQHF	TGTGCCAGCGGACAGGTAGCCAATCAGCCCCAGCATTTT
TRBV4-2	18	NA	TRBJ2-7	TRBD2	CASSQGEGLAGEFYEQYF	TGTGCCAGCAGCCAAGGGGAAGGTTTAGCGGGAGAATTTTACGAGCAGTACTTC
TRBV28	19	NA	TRBJ2-1	TRBD1	CASSSPGQGARTRYGGQFF	TGTGCCAGCAGTTCCCCGGGACAGGGGGCGCGGACCCGCTACGGGGGGCAGTTCTTC
TRBV5-8	16	NA	TRBJ2-3	NA	CASSLGHLRGTDTQYF	TGTGCCAGCAGCTTGGGGCACCTCCGGGGCACAGATACGCAGTATTTT
TRBV3-1/TRBV3-2	24	NA	TRBJ2-3	TRBD2	CASSQGGTSGRRGGTHRYAPVKYF	TGTGCCAGCAGCCAAGGAGGGACTAGCGGGAGGAGAGGGGGGACCCACAGATACGCGCCCGTCAAGTATTTT
TRBV4-2	18	NA	TRBJ2-3	TRBD2	CASSQDFGLAGPTDTQYF	TGTGCCAGCAGCCAAGATTTCGGACTAGCGGGCCCCACAGATACGCAGTATTTT
TRBV10-1	14	few	TRBJ2-7	NA	CASSKKRSEYEQYF	TGCGCCAGCAGCAAAAAAAGGAGCGAATACGAGCAGTACTTC
TRBV6-6	15	once	TRBJ1-4	NA	CASTIGGGGNEKLFF	TGTGCCAGCACTATAGGGGGAGGGGGGAATGAAAAACTGTTTTTT
TRBV28	15	NA	TRBJ2-7	TRBD1	CASRNRGTLTYEQYF	TGTGCCAGCAGAAACAGGGGAACCCTCACCTACGAGCAGTACTTC
TRBV24-1	17	NA	TRBJ2-1	TRBD2	CATRGLAGEKTYNEQFF	TGTGCCACCCGGGGACTAGCGGGAGAAAAGACCTACAATGAGCAGTTCTTC
TRBV3-1/TRBV3-2	15	NA	TRBJ2-1	TRBD2	CASSQSLAGGVSQFF	TGTGCCAGCAGCCAAAGTCTAGCGGGAGGGGTCTCGCAGTTCTTC
TRBV15	13	NA	TRBJ2-7	NA	CATSRDPSGEQYF	TGTGCCACCAGCAGAGATCCCTCGGGCGAGCAGTACTTC
TRBV5-1	16	NA	TRBJ2-3	TRBD1	CASSLARTGGSDTQYF	TGCGCCAGCAGCTTGGCCCGGACAGGGGGTTCCGATACGCAGTATTTT
TRBV19	14	NA	TRBJ2-7	TRBD1	CASSMTGGSYEQYF	TGTGCCAGTAGTATGACAGGGGGCAGCTACGAGCAGTACTTC
TRBV7-9	15	NA	TRBJ2-6	NA	CASSLVRTGANVLTF	TGTGCCAGCAGCTTAGTGCGAACTGGGGCCAACGTCCTGACTTTC
TRBV5-6	16	NA	TRBJ2-7	NA	CASSPDGSSGLYEQYF	TGTGCCAGCAGCCCCGATGGCAGTTCAGGCCTTTACGAGCAGTACTTC
TRBV10-3	14	few	TRBJ2-3	NA	CAISVSDTTDTQYF	TGTGCCATCAGTGTATCAGATACCACAGATACGCAGTATTTT
TRBV6-5	15	NA	TRBJ2-6	TRBD1	CASRTGQAGANVLTF	TGTGCCAGCAGGACCGGACAGGCTGGGGCCAACGTCCTGACTTTC
TRBV18	15	NA	TRBJ1-6	TRBD1	CASSPQADRGSPLHF	TGTGCCAGCTCACCACAAGCGGACAGGGGATCACCCCTCCACTTT
TRBV28	11	NA	TRBJ1-2	NA	CASSNNYGYTF	TGTGCCAGCAGCAATAACTATGGCTACACCTTC
TRBV28	18	NA	TRBJ2-1	TRBD2	CASSLFTRGLAGYNEQFF	TGTGCCAGCAGTTTATTCACGAGAGGACTAGCGGGATACAATGAGCAGTTCTTC
TRBV4-3	14	NA	TRBJ2-7	NA	CASSQGRGPYEQYF	TGCGCCAGCAGCCAAGGTAGGGGCCCCTACGAGCAGTACTTC
TRBV6-2/TRBV6-3	13	NA	TRBJ2-7	NA	CASSYTGSNEQYF	TGTGCCAGCAGTTACACGGGGTCAAACGAGCAGTACTTC
TRBV27	18	NA	TRBJ2-7	NA	CASSPHTHEGRRTYEQYF	TGTGCCAGCAGTCCACACACCCATGAGGGCAGAAGAACCTACGAGCAGTACTTC
TRBV28	19	NA	TRBJ1-2	NA	CASSPVTIRLQGSNYGYTF	TGTGCCAGCAGCCCCGTAACCATACGCCTTCAGGGGTCGAACTATGGCTACACCTTC
TRBV7-3	15	NA	TRBJ2-3	TRBD2	CASRTSGRRGDTQYF	TGTGCCAGCAGGACTAGCGGGAGGAGAGGGGATACGCAGTATTTT
TRBV10-3	14	NA	TRBJ1-1	NA	CAISEGLMNTEAFF	TGTGCCATCAGTGAAGGACTGATGAACACTGAAGCTTTCTTT
TRBV23-1	16	NA	TRBJ1-5	NA	CASSQRGGNSNQPQHF	TGCGCCAGCAGTCAAAGAGGAGGGAATAGCAATCAGCCCCAGCATTTT
TRBV3-1/TRBV3-2	17	NA	TRBJ1-2	NA	CASSQGFSGDANYGYTF	TGTGCCAGCAGCCAAGGTTTCTCGGGAGACGCTAACTATGGCTACACCTTC
TRBV2	14	once	TRBJ2-1	NA	CASSEWQGGNEQFF	TGTGCCAGCAGTGAATGGCAGGGGGGTAATGAGCAGTTCTTC
TRBV27	16	NA	TRBJ2-7	TRBD1	CASSSPDRGAQYEQYF	TGTGCCAGCAGTTCCCCTGACAGGGGGGCGCAATACGAGCAGTACTTC
TRBV28	15	NA	TRBJ2-4	TRBD1	CASSDTGGAENIQYF	TGTGCCAGCAGCGATACAGGGGGCGCGGAAAACATTCAGTACTTC
TRBV15	15	NA	TRBJ1-2	TRBD1	CATSRDLGQGYGYTF	TGTGCCACCAGCAGAGATTTAGGACAGGGATATGGCTACACCTTC
TRBV11-2	15	NA	TRBJ2-1	TRBD2	CASSLQREFFNEQFF	TGTGCCAGCAGCTTGCAGCGGGAGTTTTTTAATGAGCAGTTCTTC
TRBV6-6	16	NA	TRBJ1-5	NA	CASSFPPAGGNQPQHF	TGTGCCAGCAGTTTTCCCCCCGCAGGGGGCAATCAGCCCCAGCATTTT
TRBV5-1	14	NA	TRBJ2-7	NA	CASSLGLSSYEQYF	TGCGCCAGCAGCTTGGGTTTGAGCTCCTACGAGCAGTACTTC
TRBV7-6	17	NA	TRBJ2-1	NA	CASSPRPLGSSYNEQFF	TGTGCCAGCAGCCCCCGTCCACTAGGGAGCTCCTACAATGAGCAGTTCTTC
TRBV28	13	NA	TRBJ2-7	TRBD1	CASSSGTEYEQYF	TGTGCCAGCAGTTCCGGGACAGAATACGAGCAGTACTTC
TRBV11-2	15	few	TRBJ2-2	NA	CASSLSASYTGELFF	TGTGCCAGCAGCTTATCGGCTAGTTACACCGGGGAGCTGTTTTTT
TRBV6-6	16	few	TRBJ1-5	NA	CASSYSGGLSNQPQHF	TGTGCCAGCAGTTACTCGGGGGGGCTTAGCAATCAGCCCCAGCATTTT